This T cell receptor beta chain was profiled in a study of blood T cell repertoires in COVID-19. Study details: The analysed material was cDNA or gDNA that came from T cells, B-cell-depleted T cells, or PBMCs.

The method was immunoSEQ multiplex PCR; TCRdb's version includes in-frame clones alone and lacks a portion of them. The top ten hold 5.5% to 7% of the sample, which has about 320,000 clones, approximately 90% seen once. In germline, CDR1 is GTSNPN, CDR2 SVGIG (reference sequence). The CDR3 consists of 13 residues. V shed 8 bases and J 10 bases; nucleotides not matched to a gene: 14. Sample: PBMCs or T cells enriched from blood (not recorded which). V usage is TRBV30 and J usage is TRBJ2-1; TRBD1 agrees at 7 bases. This TCR came from a woman aged 25 to 39 who had recovered from COVID-19. DNA of the CDR3: TGTGCCCCGGAGGTGGCAGGGGGTGTCGAGCAGTTCTTC. Its translation: CAPEVAGGVEQFF.